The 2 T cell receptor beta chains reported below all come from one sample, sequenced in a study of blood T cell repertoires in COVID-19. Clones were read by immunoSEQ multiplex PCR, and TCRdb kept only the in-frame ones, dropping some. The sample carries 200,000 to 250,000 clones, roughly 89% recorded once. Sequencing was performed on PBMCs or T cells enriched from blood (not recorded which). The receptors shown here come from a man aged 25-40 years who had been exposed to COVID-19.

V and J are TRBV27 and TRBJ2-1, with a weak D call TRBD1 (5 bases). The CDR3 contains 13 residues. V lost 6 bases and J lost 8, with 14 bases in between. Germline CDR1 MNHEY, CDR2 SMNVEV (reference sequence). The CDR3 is CASSVLQGYEQFF. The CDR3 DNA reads TGTGCCAGCAGCGTACTTCAGGGATATGAGCAGTTCTTC.

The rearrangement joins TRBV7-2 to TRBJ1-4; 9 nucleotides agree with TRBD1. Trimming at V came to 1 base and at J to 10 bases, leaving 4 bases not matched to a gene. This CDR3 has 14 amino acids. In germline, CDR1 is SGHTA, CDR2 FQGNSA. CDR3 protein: CASSLGGTGLKLFF. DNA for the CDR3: TGTGCCAGCAGCTTAGGAGGGACAGGGCTAAAACTGTTTTTT.